Below are 25 T cell receptor beta chains sequenced from a single sample in a study of cytomegalovirus exposure and HLA in healthy donors (TCRdb year 2017). Library construction relied on the immunoSEQ multiplex PCR assay. A mixture of 60 forward primers for TCR Vbeta segments and 13 reverse primers for TCR Jbeta segments was used in the multiplex PCR. The table comes from immuneACCESS by way of TCRdb, which keeps in-frame sequences with V and J called. Part of the clones is missing from these tables; in studies checked, under half for an unresolved V gene and the rest for unknown reasons. The sample has roughly 110,000 clones on record. 6.8% of the sample rests with the top ten. Source material: PBMCs. These receptor sequences come from a man aged 35-49 years in good health and CMV-seropositive.

The chain joins TRBV6-5 to TRBJ2-5; D unclear. The V and J ends lost 0 bases and 3 bases respectively, with 8 bases between them. The V gene's germline CDR1 is MNHEY and CDR2 SVGAGI. This CDR3 has 14 amino acids. The CDR3 nucleotides read TGTGCCAGCAGTTACTCCAGGATGAAAGAGACCCAGTACTTC. As protein: CASSYSRMKETQYF.

Written as DNA, the CDR3 is TGTGCCAGCAGCTTATCCCAGGGTCGAGATACGCAGTATTTT. Translating it yields CASSLSQGRDTQYF. V is TRBV7-9 and J is TRBJ2-3; a weak D match, TRBD1 (5 bases). This CDR3 region has 14 residues. CDR1 and CDR2 (germline): SEHNR, FQNEAQ (reference sequence). Trimming removed 2 bases at V and 5 bases at J, with 11 bases between.

This chain links TRBV27 with TRBJ2-2; 7 bases fit TRBD2. Germline V CDR1 and CDR2: MNHEY, SMNVEV (reference sequence). With 6 bases clipped from V and 4 bases from J, the junction kept 8 bases outside the gene matches. This CDR3 spans 15 amino acids. In DNA, the CDR3 is TGTGCCAGCAGGCGACCTAGCGGATCCACCGGGGAGCTGTTTTTT. Encoded protein: CASRRPSGSTGELFF.

This chain uses TRBV10-2 with TRBJ2-2; no clear D gene. The V and J ends lost 7 bases and 1 base respectively, with 4 bases between them. CDR3 length: 12 residues. The germline gives CDR1 WSHSY, CDR2 SAAADI. This CDR3 is CASIMNTGELFF. The CDR3 nucleotides are TGCGCCAGCATTATGAACACCGGGGAGCTGTTTTTT.

The rearrangement links TRBV7-8 to TRBJ1-5, with a weak D call TRBD1 (5 bases). CDR3 length equals 14 residues. Germline V gene lookup returns CDR1 SGHVS and CDR2 FQNEAQ. V was clipped by 1 base and J by 3 bases, with 7 bases between them. CDR3 region: CASSLGQLNQPQHF. The CDR3 DNA reads TGTGCCAGCAGCTTAGGACAGCTCAATCAGCCCCAGCATTTT.

This chain connects TRBV6-4 to TRBJ2-1; 10 positions match TRBD2. The V gene's germline CDR1 is MRHNA and CDR2 SNTAGT. Germline trimming cut 4 bases from V and 6 bases from J; bases unmatched to any gene: 6. This CDR3 spans 15 amino acids. The DNA for the CDR3 is TGTGCCAGCAGTGTCTTAGCGGGAGGCACCAATGAGCAGTTCTTC. It is translated as CASSVLAGGTNEQFF.

The gene calls are TRBV28 and TRBJ1-1; a weak D match, TRBD1 (5 bases). Deletions cut 11 bases from V and 3 bases from J, with 10 bases between. The CDR3 extends over 11 amino acids. Germline V lookup: CDR1 MDHEN, CDR2 SYDVKM. DNA of the CDR3: TGTGCCGGGGGAGGGTACACTGAAGCTTTCTTT. Protein product: CAGGGYTEAFF.

The J gene is TRBJ1-1, the V gene TRBV5-6; 8 bases line up with TRBD1. The CDR3 has 16 amino acids. The V and J ends lost 0 bases and 11 bases, in that order; junction bases with no gene match: 15. From germline, CDR1 is SGHDT and CDR2 YYEEEE. The CDR3 coding sequence is TGTGCCAGCAGCTTGGACGGGCTGGACAGGGAGGTTTTGGCTTTCTTT. This encodes CASSLDGLDREVLAFF.

This chain uses TRBV2 with TRBJ2-5; a possible D gene is TRBD2 (6 bases). V gave up 3 bases and J gave up 4 bases, with 6 bases separating them. This CDR3 is 12 amino acids long. Germline CDR1 SNHLY, CDR2 FYNNEI. The CDR3 DNA sequence: TGTGCCAGCAGTGACGGGAGAGAGACCCAGTACTTC. Translation gives CASSDGRETQYF.

The gene calls are TRBV6-1 and TRBJ2-5; no firm D call. The CDR3 has 12 residues. The ends were cut back, 8 bases at V and 7 bases at J, with 14 bases in the middle. CDR1 is MNHNS and CDR2 is SASEGT in the germline V gene. CDR3 sequence: CASHGGSGTQYF. CDR3 nucleotide sequence: TGTGCCAGCCATGGCGGCTCGGGGACCCAGTACTTC.

The V gene is TRBV19, the J gene TRBJ2-1, with 7 bases lining up with TRBD1. Germline CDR1 is LNHDA and CDR2 is SQIVND (reference sequence). The V and J ends lost 6 bases and 2 bases, in that order; junction bases with no gene match: 4. CDR3 size: 14 residues. For the CDR3, the DNA is TGTGCCAGTAGAGAAGGGGGCGCCTACAATGAGCAGTTCTTC. It codes for CASREGGAYNEQFF.

V and J are TRBV2 and TRBJ2-2; no reliable D call. The CDR3 contains 14 residues. The V end was cut by 6 bases, the J end by 6 bases, with 14 bases between. Germline V gene data show CDR1 as SNHLY and CDR2 as FYNNEI. The CDR3 is CASRFVTSSGELFF. Written as DNA, the CDR3 is TGTGCCAGCAGATTCGTAACCAGTTCCGGGGAGCTGTTTTTT.

The rearrangement uses TRBV7-2 and TRBJ1-2; 8 bases map to TRBD1. The germline V gene encodes CDR1 SGHTA and CDR2 FQGNSA. The CDR3 is 15 residues long. The trim removed 5 bases at V and 4 bases at J, leaving 9 bases unmatched. The CDR3 DNA sequence: TGTGCCAGCAGCCTCGACAACAGGGGGAGCTATGGCTACACCTTC. Its protein product is CASSLDNRGSYGYTF.

This chain connects TRBV19 to TRBJ1-3, with D perhaps matching TRBD1 (6 bases). CDR1 and CDR2 (germline): LNHDA, SQIVND (reference sequence). The CDR3 is 16 amino acids. Between the trimmed V and J ends, which lost 5 bases and 3 bases, there was a span of 17 bases. The CDR3 region has the DNA TGTGCCAGTAGTCCACGGGGGGCGCTAATTGGAAACACCATATATTTT. Translating gives CASSPRGALIGNTIYF.

This chain joins TRBV6-1 and TRBJ1-1, with unresolved D. Trimming cost V 6 bases and J 4 bases, with 9 bases left between them. Germline V gives CDR1 MNHNS, CDR2 SASEGT. CDR3 length: 12 amino acids. The CDR3 DNA is TGTGCCAGCAGCTTTTCGTCCACTGAAGCTTTCTTT. Its protein product is CASSFSSTEAFF.

The chain is built from TRBV4-3 and TRBJ1-2; tentative D call: TRBD1 (5 bases). CDR1 is LGHNA and CDR2 is YSLEER in the germline V gene. Trimming shortened V by 1 base and J by 11 bases, and 17 bases separated the two germline ends. The length of the CDR3 is 14 residues. CDR3 sequence (DNA): TGCGCCAGCAGCCAAGTTAATGTGCCCTGGACATACACCTTC. Its translation: CASSQVNVPWTYTF.

This sequence joins TRBV5-6 and TRBJ1-1, with D possibly being TRBD1 (5 bases). There are 13 residues in the CDR3. Looked up from germline, CDR1 is SGHDT and CDR2 is YYEEEE. The V end lost 4 bases, the J end lost 6 bases, and 13 bases lay between the germline ends. DNA of the CDR3: TGTGCCAGCAGCCCAGACAGCAACGCTGAAGCTTTCTTT. It encodes CASSPDSNAEAFF.

CDR3 in amino acids: CASSRWREGRETQYF. The CDR3 region has the DNA TGCGCCAGCAGTCGGTGGCGGGAGGGCCGAGAGACCCAGTACTTC. The chain recombines TRBV4-1 with TRBJ2-5; 9 nucleotides agree with TRBD2. The CDR3 contains 15 residues. Germline assignment: CDR1 MGHRA and CDR2 YSYEKL. J gave up 4 bases and V 6 bases, and 9 bases lay outside the gene matches.

The chain joins TRBV4-2 to TRBJ1-1; TRBD1 agrees at 7 bases. This CDR3 is 15 amino acids long. Unmatched junction bases numbered 2, after V lost 1 base and J lost 0 bases. In germline, CDR1 is LGHNA, CDR2 YNFKEQ. The CDR3 DNA follows: TGTGCCAGCAGCCAAGGGCAGGGGGTGAACACTGAAGCTTTCTTT. It specifies CASSQGQGVNTEAFF.

The rearrangement links TRBV5-1 to TRBJ1-2, with TRBD1 matching 10 bases. V shed 3 bases and J 9 bases; nucleotides not matched to a gene: 11. This CDR3 comprises 15 residues. CDR1 and CDR2 (germline): SGHRS, YFSETQ. CDR3 bases: TGCGCCAGCAGCTCGACCGTGACAGGGGGCAGGAGCTACACCTTC. Translating it yields CASSSTVTGGRSYTF.

V usage is TRBV5-1 and J usage is TRBJ2-3; 11 bases agree with TRBD2. With 3 bases clipped from V and 3 bases from J, the junction kept 3 bases outside the gene matches. The CDR3 has 15 amino acids. Germline V gene lookup returns CDR1 SGHRS and CDR2 YFSETQ. CDR3 loop: CASSSTSGVTDTQYF. The DNA for the CDR3 is TGCGCCAGCAGCTCGACTAGCGGGGTGACAGATACGCAGTATTTT. Supplemented by reference TRBV5-1 and TRBJ2-3, the full variable domain reads KAGVTQTPRYLIKTRGQQVTLSCSPISGHRSVSWYQQTPGQGLQFLFEYFSETQRNKGNFPGRFSGRQFSNSRSEMNVSTLELGDSALYLCASSSTSGVTDTQYFGPGTRLTVL.

V usage is TRBV2 and J usage is TRBJ1-3; TRBD1 agrees at 8 bases. CDR1 and CDR2 (germline): SNHLY, FYNNEI. The CDR3 is 14 residues long. V dropped 4 bases and J dropped 2; count of bases not matched to a gene: 1. CDR3 sequence (DNA): TGTGCCAGCAGTGCACAGGGGGCTGGAAACACCATATATTTT. Amino acid sequence: CASSAQGAGNTIYF.

This chain links TRBV4-3 with TRBJ1-3; no clear D gene. V lost 1 base to trimming and J lost 0 bases, with 7 bases between them. CDR1 LGHNA and CDR2 YSLEER come from the germline V gene. The CDR3 runs 15 residues. CDR3 bases: TGCGCCAGCAGCCAAGGGGGAGACTCTGGAAACACCATATATTTT. Translated, it gives CASSQGGDSGNTIYF.

The chain combines TRBV6-6 with TRBJ2-7, with D possibly being TRBD2 (5 bases). Trimming took off 7 bases at V and 7 bases at J, with 11 bases between the two ends. CDR1 is MNHNY and CDR2 is SVGAGI in the germline V gene (reference sequence). The CDR3 extends over 11 amino acids. Here the CDR3 reads CASTGRGEQYF. The CDR3 DNA follows: TGTGCCAGCACCGGCCGGGGAGAGCAGTACTTC.

The chain couples TRBV5-5 to TRBJ2-7; D call uncertain. Germline assignment: CDR1 SGHKS and CDR2 YYEKEE (reference sequence). V lost 1 base, J lost 3 bases, and 8 bases lay in between. CDR3 length: 13 residues. The CDR3 nucleotides are TGTGCCAGCAGCTTGCCGCACGGCTACGAGCAGTACTTC. Amino acids: CASSLPHGYEQYF.